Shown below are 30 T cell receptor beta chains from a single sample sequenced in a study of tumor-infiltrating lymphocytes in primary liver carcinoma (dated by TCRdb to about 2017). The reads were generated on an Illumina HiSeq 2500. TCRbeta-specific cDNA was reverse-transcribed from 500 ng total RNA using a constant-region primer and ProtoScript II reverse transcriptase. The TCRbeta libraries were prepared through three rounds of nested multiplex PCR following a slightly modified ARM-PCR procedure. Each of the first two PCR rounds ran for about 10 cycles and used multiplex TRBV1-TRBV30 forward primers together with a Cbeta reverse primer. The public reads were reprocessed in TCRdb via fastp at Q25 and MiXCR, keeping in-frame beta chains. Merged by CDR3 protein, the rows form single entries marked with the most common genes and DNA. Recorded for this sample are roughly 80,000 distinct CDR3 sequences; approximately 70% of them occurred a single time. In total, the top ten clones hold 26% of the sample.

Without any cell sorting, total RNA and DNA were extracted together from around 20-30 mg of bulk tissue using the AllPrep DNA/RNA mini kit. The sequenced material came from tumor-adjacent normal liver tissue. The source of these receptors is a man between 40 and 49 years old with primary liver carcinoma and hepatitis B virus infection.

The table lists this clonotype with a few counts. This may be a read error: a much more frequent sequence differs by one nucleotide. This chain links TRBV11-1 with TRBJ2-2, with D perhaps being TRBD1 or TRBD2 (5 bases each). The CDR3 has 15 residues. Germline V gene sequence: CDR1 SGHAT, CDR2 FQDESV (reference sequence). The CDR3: CASSYTGPFSGVLFF. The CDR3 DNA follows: TGTGCCAGCAGCTATACAGGACCTTTCTCCGGGGTGCTGTTTTTT. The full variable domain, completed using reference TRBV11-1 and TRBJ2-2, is EAEVAQSPRYKITEKSQAVAFWCDPISGHATLYWYRQILGQGPELLVQFQDESVVDDSQLPKDRFSAERLKGVDSTLKIQPAELGDSAMYLCASSYTGPFSGVLFFGEGSRLTVL.

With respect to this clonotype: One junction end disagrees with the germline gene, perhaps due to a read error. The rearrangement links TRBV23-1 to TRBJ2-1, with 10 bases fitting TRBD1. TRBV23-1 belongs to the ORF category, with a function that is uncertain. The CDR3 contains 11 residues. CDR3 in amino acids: CASQRQGAPVF. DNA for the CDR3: TGCGCCAGCCAAAGACAGGGGGCCCCGGTCTTC.

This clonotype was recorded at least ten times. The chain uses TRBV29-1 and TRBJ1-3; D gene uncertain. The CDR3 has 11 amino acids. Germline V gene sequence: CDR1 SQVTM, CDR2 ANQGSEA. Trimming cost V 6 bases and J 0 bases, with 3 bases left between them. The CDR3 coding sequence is TGCAGCGTGCGCTCTGGAAACACCATATATTTT. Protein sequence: CSVRSGNTIYF. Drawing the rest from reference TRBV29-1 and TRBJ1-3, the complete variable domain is SAVISQKPSRDICQRGTSLTIQCQVDSQVTMMFWYRQQPGQSLTLIATANQGSEATYESGFVIDKFPISRPNLTFSTLTVSNMSPEDSSIYLCSVRSGNTIYFGEGSWLTVV.

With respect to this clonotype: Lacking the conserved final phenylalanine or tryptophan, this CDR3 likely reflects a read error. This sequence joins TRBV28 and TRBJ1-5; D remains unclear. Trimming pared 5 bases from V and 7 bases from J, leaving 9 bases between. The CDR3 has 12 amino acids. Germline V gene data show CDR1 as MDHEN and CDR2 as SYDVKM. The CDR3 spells CASSPYRQPQHL. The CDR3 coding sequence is TGTGCCAGCAGTCCTTATCGACAGCCCCAGCATCTT.

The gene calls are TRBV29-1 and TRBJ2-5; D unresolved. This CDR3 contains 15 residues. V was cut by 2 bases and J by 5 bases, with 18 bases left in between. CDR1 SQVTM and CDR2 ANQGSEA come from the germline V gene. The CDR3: CSVESAVCRSETQYF. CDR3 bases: TGCAGCGTTGAATCCGCGGTGTGTAGATCGGAGACCCAGTACTTC.

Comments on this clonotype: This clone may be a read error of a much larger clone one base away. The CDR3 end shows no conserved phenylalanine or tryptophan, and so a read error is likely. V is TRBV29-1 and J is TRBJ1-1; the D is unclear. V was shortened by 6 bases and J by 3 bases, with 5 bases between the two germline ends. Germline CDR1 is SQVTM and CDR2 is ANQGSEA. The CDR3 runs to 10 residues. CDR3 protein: CSVLDTEAFI. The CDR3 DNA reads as TGCAGCGTACTTGACACTGAAGCTTTCATT.

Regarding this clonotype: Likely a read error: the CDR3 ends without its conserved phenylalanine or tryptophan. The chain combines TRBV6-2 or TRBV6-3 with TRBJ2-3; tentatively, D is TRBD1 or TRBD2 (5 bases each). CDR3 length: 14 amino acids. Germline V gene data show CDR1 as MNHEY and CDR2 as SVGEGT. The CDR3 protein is CASSRGGAGDRQYL. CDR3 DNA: TGTGCCAGCAGTCGGGGCGGCGCCGGAGATAGGCAGTATTTA.

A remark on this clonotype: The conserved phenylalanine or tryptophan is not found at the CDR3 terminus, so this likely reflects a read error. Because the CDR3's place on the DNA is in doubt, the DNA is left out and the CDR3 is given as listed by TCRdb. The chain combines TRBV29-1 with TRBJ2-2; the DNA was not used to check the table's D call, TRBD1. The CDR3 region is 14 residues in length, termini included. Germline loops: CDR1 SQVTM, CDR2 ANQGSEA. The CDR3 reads CSVVTGADTGEMFL.

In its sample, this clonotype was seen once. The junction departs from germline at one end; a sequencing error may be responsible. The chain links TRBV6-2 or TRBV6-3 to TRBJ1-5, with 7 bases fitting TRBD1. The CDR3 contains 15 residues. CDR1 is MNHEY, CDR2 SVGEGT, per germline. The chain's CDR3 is CASSLTGASNQSQHF. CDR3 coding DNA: TGTGCCAGCAGCCTAACAGGGGCTAGCAATCAGTCCCAGCATTTT.

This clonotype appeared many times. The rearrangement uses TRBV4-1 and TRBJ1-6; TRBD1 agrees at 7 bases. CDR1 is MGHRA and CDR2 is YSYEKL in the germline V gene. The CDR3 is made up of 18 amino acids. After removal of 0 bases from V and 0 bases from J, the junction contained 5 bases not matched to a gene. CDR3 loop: CASSQDGQASSYNSPLHF. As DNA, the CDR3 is TGCGCCAGCAGCCAAGACGGACAGGCCAGCTCCTATAATTCACCCCTCCACTTT.

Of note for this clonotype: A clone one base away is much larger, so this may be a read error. The CDR3 loop is CAISDPRLYEQYF. CDR3 DNA sequence: TGTGCCATCAGTGACCCAAGACTCTACGAGCAGTACTTC. This rearrangement joins TRBV10-3 to TRBJ2-7; no firm D call. The CDR3 covers 13 residues. V was pared by 3 bases and J by 3 bases, with 9 bases between. Germline CDR1 ENHRY, CDR2 SYGVKD.

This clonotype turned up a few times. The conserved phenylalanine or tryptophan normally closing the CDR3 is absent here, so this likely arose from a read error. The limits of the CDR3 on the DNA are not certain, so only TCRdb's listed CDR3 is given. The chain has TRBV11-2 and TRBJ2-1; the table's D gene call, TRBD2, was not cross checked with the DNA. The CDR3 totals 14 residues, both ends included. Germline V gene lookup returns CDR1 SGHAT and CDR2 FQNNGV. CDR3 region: CASSLYRLVSEHFL.

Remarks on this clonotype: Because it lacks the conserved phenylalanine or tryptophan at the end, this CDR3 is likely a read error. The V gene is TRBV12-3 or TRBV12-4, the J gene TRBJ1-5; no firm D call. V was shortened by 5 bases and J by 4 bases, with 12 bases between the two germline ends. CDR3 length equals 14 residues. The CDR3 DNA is TGTGCCAGCAGTCGGGAGTTGGGGAATCAGCCCCAGCATTCT. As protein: CASSRELGNQPQHS.

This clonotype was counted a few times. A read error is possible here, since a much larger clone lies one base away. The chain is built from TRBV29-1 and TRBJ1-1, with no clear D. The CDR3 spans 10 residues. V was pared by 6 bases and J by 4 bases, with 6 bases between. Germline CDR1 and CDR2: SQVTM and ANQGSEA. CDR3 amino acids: CSVLGTEAFF. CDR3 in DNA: TGCAGCGTACTTGGCACTGAAGCTTTCTTT.

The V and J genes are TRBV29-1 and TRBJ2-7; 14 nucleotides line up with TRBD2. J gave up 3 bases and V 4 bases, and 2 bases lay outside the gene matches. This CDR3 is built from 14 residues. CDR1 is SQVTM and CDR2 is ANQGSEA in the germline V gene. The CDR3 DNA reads TGCAGCGTTGTGGGACTAGCGGGGGTCTACGAGCAGTACGTC. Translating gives CSVVGLAGVYEQYV.

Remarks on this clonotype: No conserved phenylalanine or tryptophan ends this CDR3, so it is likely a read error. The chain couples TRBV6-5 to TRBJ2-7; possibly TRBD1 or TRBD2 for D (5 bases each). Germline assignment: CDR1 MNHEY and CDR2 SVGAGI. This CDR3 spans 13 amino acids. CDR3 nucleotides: TGTCCCAGCAGTCCCACGAGGGGTAGCGAGCAGTACTGC. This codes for CPSSPTRGSEQYC.

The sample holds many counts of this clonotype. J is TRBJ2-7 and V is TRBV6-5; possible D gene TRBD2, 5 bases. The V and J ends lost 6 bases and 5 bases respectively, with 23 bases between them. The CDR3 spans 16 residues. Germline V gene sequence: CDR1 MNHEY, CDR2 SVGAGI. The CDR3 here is CASSSARQRAADEQYF. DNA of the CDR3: TGTGCCAGCAGCTCGGCAAGGCAGAGGGCTGCGGACGAGCAGTACTTC.

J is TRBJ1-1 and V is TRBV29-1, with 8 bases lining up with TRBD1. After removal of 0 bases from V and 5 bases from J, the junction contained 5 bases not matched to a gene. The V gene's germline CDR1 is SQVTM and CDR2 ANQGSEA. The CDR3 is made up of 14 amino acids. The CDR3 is CSVEEWTGRTEAFF. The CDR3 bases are TGCAGCGTTGAAGAATGGACAGGGAGGACTGAAGCTTTCTTT.

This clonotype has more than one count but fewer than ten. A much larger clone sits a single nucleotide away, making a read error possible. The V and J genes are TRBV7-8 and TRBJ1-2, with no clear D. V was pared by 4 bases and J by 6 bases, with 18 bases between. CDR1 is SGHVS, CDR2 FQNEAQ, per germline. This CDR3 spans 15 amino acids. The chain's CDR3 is CASSSRIGLGNGYTF. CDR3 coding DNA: TGTGCCAGCAGCTCCAGGATAGGGCTTGGAAATGGCTACACCTTC.

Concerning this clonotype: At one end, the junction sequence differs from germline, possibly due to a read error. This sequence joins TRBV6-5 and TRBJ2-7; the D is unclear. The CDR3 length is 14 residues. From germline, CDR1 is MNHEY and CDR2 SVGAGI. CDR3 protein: CANSYSLRGNEQYF. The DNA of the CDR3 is TGTGCCAACAGTTACTCGCTCAGAGGAAACGAGCAATACTTC.

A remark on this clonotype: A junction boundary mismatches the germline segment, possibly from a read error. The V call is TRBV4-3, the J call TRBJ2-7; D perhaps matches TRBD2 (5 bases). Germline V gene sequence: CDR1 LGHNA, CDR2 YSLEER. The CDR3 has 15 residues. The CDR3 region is CASIQDRETPYERYF. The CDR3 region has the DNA TGCGCCAGCATCCAAGATCGGGAAACTCCCTACGAGCGGTACTTC.

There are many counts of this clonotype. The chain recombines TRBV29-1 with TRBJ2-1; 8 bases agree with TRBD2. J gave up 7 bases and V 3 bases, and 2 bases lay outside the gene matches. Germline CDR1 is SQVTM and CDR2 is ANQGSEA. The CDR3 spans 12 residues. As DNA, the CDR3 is TGCAGCGTTGAGGCTAGCGGGAATGAGCAGTTCTTC. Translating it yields CSVEASGNEQFF.

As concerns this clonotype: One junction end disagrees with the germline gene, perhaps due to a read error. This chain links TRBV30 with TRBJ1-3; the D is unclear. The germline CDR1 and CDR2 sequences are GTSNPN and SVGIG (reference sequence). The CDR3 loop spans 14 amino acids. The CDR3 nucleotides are TGTGTCTGGAGCGGACGCTTTCCTGGAAACACTATATATTTT. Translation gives CVWSGRFPGNTIYF.

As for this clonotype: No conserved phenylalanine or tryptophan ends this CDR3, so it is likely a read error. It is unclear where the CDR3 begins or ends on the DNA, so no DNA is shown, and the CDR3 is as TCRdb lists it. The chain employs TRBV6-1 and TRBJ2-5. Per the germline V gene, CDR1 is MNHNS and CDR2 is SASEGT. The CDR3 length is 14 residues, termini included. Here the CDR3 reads CASSGGLAQETQNL.

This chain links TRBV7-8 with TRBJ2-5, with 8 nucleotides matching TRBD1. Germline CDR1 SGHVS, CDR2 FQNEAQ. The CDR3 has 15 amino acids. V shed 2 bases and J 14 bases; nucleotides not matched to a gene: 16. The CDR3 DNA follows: TGTGCCAGCAGCTTAAACCCACAGGGGGTAGAGACACACTACTTC. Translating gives CASSLNPQGVETHYF.

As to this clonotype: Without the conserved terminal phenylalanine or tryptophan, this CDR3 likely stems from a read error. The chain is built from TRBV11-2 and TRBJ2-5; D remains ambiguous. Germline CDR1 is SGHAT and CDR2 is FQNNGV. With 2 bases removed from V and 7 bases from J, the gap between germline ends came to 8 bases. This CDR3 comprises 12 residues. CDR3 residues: CASSLIGGTQYY. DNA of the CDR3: TGTGCCAGCAGCTTAATTGGCGGGACCCAGTACTAC.

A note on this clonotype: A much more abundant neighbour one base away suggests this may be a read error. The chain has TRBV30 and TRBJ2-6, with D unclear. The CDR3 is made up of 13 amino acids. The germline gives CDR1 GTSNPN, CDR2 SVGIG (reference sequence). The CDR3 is CAWKASEANVLTF. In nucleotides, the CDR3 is TGTGCCTGGAAGGCCTCTGAGGCCAACGTCCTGACTTTC.

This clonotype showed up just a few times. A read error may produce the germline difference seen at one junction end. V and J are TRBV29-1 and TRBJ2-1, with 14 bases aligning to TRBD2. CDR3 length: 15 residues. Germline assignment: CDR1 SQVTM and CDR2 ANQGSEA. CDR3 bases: TGCAGCGTTGGACTAGCGGGAGGGTTCTACAAAGAGCGGTTCTTC. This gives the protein CSVGLAGGFYKERFF.

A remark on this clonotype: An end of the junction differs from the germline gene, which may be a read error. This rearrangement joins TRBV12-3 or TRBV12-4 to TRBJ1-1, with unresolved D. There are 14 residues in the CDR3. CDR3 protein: CDSSSGDRNTEAFF. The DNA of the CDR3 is TGTGACAGCAGTTCGGGAGATAGGAACACTGAAGCTTTCTTT.

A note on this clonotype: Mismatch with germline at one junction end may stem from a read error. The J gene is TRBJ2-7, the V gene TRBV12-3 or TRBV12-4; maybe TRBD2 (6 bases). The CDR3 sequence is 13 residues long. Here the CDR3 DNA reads TGTGCCAGCAGTTCCGGGACTGGGCGCGAGCAATGCTTC. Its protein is CASSSGTGREQCF.